Listed below are T cell receptor beta chains from one sample, sequenced in a study of regulatory T cells in long-lasting Graves disease. TCRdb analysed the multiplex PCR reads with MiXCR anew, one entry per CDR3 protein. Of 360,000 or so distinct CDR3 sequences in the sample, 12% were seen once. The same data also contributed to another study, on T cells in Graves' hyperthyroidism and ophthalmopathy.

The sequencing used peripheral blood mononuclear cells (PBMCs), collected at new diagnosis, from a patient treated with antithyroid drugs. Source of these receptors: a young woman with Graves disease. Both conserved end residues are part of each CDR3. A D gene is named only where the DNA matches it firmly. Only part of the rows carry a size: once, few, many, or a class if the clone is expanded.

>TRBJ1-5|NA|few|TRBV12-3/TRBV12-4
CASSPPRWGRSNQPQHF
TGTGCCAGCAGTCCCCCCCGGTGGGGGCGGAGCAATCAGCCCCAGCATTTT
>TRBJ1-1|NA|many|TRBV5-1
CASSLPAGGSGTEAFF
TGCGCCAGCAGTCTTCCCGCGGGGGGCAGCGGCACTGAAGCTTTCTTT
>TRBJ2-2|NA|many|TRBV12-3/TRBV12-4
CASSPPGGELFF
TGTGCCAGCAGTCCACCTGGTGGGGAGCTGTTTTTT
>TRBJ2-3|TRBD2|many|TRBV18
CASSPGGSSTDTQYF
TGTGCCAGCTCACCGGGCGGGAGCAGCACAGATACGCAGTATTTT
>TRBJ2-1|TRBD2|NA|TRBV9
CASSPGAGGGYNEQFF
TGTGCCAGCAGCCCAGGGGCGGGGGGGGGCTACAATGAGCAGTTCTTC
>TRBJ1-5|NA|many|TRBV6-4
CASSEDVGNQPQHF
TGTGCCAGCAGTGAAGACGTTGGCAATCAGCCCCAGCATTTT
>TRBJ2-7|TRBD2|few|TRBV4-3
CASSRRGLAGKYEQYF
TGCGCCAGCAGCCGGCGAGGACTAGCGGGGAAATACGAGCAGTACTTC
>TRBJ2-1|TRBD2|NA|TRBV20-1
CSAKIWLAVYNEQFF
TGCAGTGCTAAGATATGGCTAGCGGTTTACAATGAGCAGTTCTTC
>TRBJ1-2|NA|many|TRBV20-1
CSARNSNYGYTF
TGCAGTGCTAGAAACAGTAACTATGGCTACACCTTC
>TRBJ1-2|NA|NA|TRBV7-2
CASSLGHAGSNYGYTF
TGTGCCAGCAGCCTCGGACACGCAGGTTCTAACTATGGCTACACCTTC
>TRBJ1-2|NA|NA|TRBV29-1
CSVVHSGGYTF
TGCAGCGTTGTCCATTCGGGTGGCTACACCTTC
>TRBJ2-7|NA|many|TRBV2
CASRRTYEQYF
TGTGCCAGCAGGAGGACCTACGAGCAGTACTTC
>TRBJ1-1|NA|few|TRBV12-3/TRBV12-4
CASSFSASGASFMNTEAFF
TGTGCCAGCAGTTTTTCGGCCTCAGGGGCCTCCTTCATGAACACTGAAGCTTTCTTT
>TRBJ1-1|TRBD1|many|TRBV7-9
CASNPQGRSSEAFF
TGTGCCAGCAACCCACAGGGGCGTTCGTCCGAAGCTTTCTTT
>TRBJ2-7|NA|many|TRBV7-2
CASSLSPVREQYF
TGTGCCAGCAGCTTGTCCCCGGTTCGCGAGCAGTACTTC
>TRBJ2-7|NA|many|TRBV20-1
CSARDHYEQYF
TGCAGTGCTAGAGACCACTACGAGCAGTACTTC
>TRBJ2-1|TRBD2|NA|TRBV6-2/TRBV6-3
CASSYLGGYNEQFF
TGTGCCAGCAGTTACTTGGGAGGGTACAATGAGCAGTTCTTC
>TRBJ2-2|NA|NA|TRBV29-1
CSVVVDINTGELFF
TGCAGCGTTGTGGTAGATATAAACACCGGGGAGCTGTTTTTT
>TRBJ2-2|TRBD2|many|TRBV6-1
CASRGLADTGELFF
TGTGCCAGCAGGGGGCTAGCGGATACCGGGGAGCTGTTTTTT
>TRBJ2-7|TRBD1|NA|TRBV3-1
CASSQEDRGHHEQYF
TGTGCCAGCAGCCAAGAGGACAGGGGTCACCACGAGCAGTACTTC
>TRBJ2-7|NA|NA|TRBV4-2
CASSQAAGLSYEQYF
TGTGCCAGCAGCCAAGCGGCGGGTCTCTCCTACGAGCAGTACTTC
>TRBJ2-1|NA|many|TRBV7-8
CASSFRGPAAGEQFF
TGTGCCAGCAGCTTCAGGGGACCCGCTGCCGGTGAGCAGTTCTTC
>TRBJ1-1|NA|NA|TRBV9
CASSNWGGRGNTEAFF
TGTGCCAGCAGCAACTGGGGGGGCAGGGGGAACACTGAAGCTTTCTTT
>TRBJ2-1|TRBD2|many|TRBV12-3/TRBV12-4
CASSFMGERGDRFF
TGTGCCAGCAGTTTTATGGGAGAGCGGGGGGACAGGTTCTTC
>TRBJ2-7|TRBD2|many|TRBV20-1
CSASELAGVDPIYEQYF
TGCAGTGCTAGTGAACTAGCGGGAGTAGATCCGATCTACGAGCAGTACTTC
>TRBJ2-5|TRBD2|many|TRBV12-3/TRBV12-4
CASSPWGGQETQYF
TGTGCCAGCTCACCCTGGGGGGGACAAGAGACCCAGTACTTC
>TRBJ1-1|NA|few|TRBV4-1
CASSQVGARNTEAFF
TGCGCCAGCAGCCAAGTAGGGGCTAGGAACACTGAAGCTTTCTTT
>TRBJ1-1|NA|many|TRBV6-2/TRBV6-3
CASRIQTGILEAFF
TGTGCCAGCAGGATTCAAACAGGGATCCTTGAAGCTTTCTTT
>TRBJ1-2|TRBD1|many|TRBV11-2
CASSLAPGQNNYGYTF
TGTGCCAGCAGCTTAGCCCCGGGACAGAATAACTATGGCTACACCTTC
>TRBJ1-1|TRBD1|NA|TRBV5-1
CASSLATGGSEAFF
TGCGCCAGCAGCTTGGCAACAGGGGGATCTGAAGCTTTCTTT
>TRBJ2-1|NA|few|TRBV13
CAGSSTLTGQALNHEQFF
TGTGCCGGCAGCTCCACTCTTACGGGGCAGGCTCTTAACCATGAGCAGTTCTTC
>TRBJ2-5|NA|many|TRBV2
CASSQTFAAETQYF
TGTGCCAGCAGCCAAACTTTTGCCGCAGAGACCCAGTACTTC
>TRBJ1-2|NA|many|TRBV7-2
CASSYANRAYYGYTF
TGTGCCAGCAGCTATGCGAACAGGGCTTACTATGGCTACACCTTC
>TRBJ1-6|TRBD1|NA|TRBV4-1
CASSLQTGPNSNSPLHF
TGCGCCAGCAGCCTTCAGACAGGGCCCAATTCTAATTCACCCCTCCACTTT
>TRBJ2-5|NA|many|TRBV2
CASSEVPQETQYF
TGTGCCAGCAGTGAAGTGCCCCAAGAGACCCAGTACTTC
>TRBJ2-7|TRBD2|many|TRBV2
CASRDLLSSGRYEQYF
TGTGCCAGCAGGGACCTCCTATCTAGCGGGAGGTACGAGCAGTACTTC
>TRBJ2-5|TRBD2|NA|TRBV4-1
CASSQFSGRVVRTSGDRETQYF
TGTGCCAGCAGCCAATTCAGTGGCCGCGTAGTCAGGACTAGCGGGGATCGGGAGACCCAGTACTTC
>TRBJ2-3|NA|many|TRBV6-1
CASSRLTPGEHTDTQYF
TGTGCCAGCAGTAGACTGACCCCCGGGGAACACACAGATACGCAGTATTTT
>TRBJ1-4|NA|few|TRBV6-1
CASSAHGSNEKLFF
TGTGCCAGCAGTGCCCATGGGTCTAATGAAAAACTGTTTTTT
>TRBJ2-3|NA|few|TRBV19
CASSIDVNRDTQYF
TGTGCCAGTAGTATAGACGTGAACCGGGATACGCAGTATTTT
>TRBJ2-7|NA|many|TRBV6-2/TRBV6-3
CASREQGRGEQYF
TGTGCCAGCAGGGAACAGGGTCGGGGGGAGCAGTACTTC
>TRBJ2-2|NA|many|TRBV6-2/TRBV6-3
CASSYSSAWRGTGELFF
TGTGCCAGCAGTTACTCTAGCGCCTGGAGGGGCACCGGGGAGCTGTTTTTT
>TRBJ1-1|TRBD1|few|TRBV19
CASSITQGVEAFF
TGTGCCAGTAGTATCACCCAGGGGGTTGAAGCTTTCTTT
>TRBJ2-5|TRBD1|NA|TRBV29-1
CSVRQGGKETQYF
TGCAGCGTCAGACAGGGGGGAAAAGAGACCCAGTACTTC
>TRBJ1-1|NA|many|TRBV10-3
CAISGNQEDRNTEAFF
TGTGCCATCAGTGGAAATCAAGAGGACAGGAACACTGAAGCTTTCTTT
>TRBJ2-7|NA|many|TRBV7-3
CASSLYGSSYEQYF
TGTGCCAGCAGCTTATACGGGAGCTCCTACGAGCAGTACTTC
>TRBJ2-3|NA|many|TRBV5-1
CASSLDHPSTDTQYF
TGCGCCAGCAGCTTGGATCACCCCAGCACAGATACGCAGTATTTT
>TRBJ1-2|NA|many|TRBV28
CASSGGGLNYGYTF
TGTGCCAGCAGTGGGGGCGGCCTCAACTATGGCTACACCTTC
>TRBJ2-5|NA|many|TRBV7-2
CASSLTVETQYF
TGTGCCAGCAGCTTAACAGTCGAGACCCAGTACTTC